This T cell receptor (beta chain) originates from a study of CD8 T cells in Susac syndrome. RNA, at roughly 0.5 to 1 ug, was reverse transcribed with random hexamers. Amplification of TCR beta CDR3 across 54 Vbeta and 13 Jbeta was performed with immunoSEQ multiplex PCR. TCRdb re-derived calls from the immunoSEQ multiplex PCR reads in MiXCR, one entry per CDR3 protein. The sample carries 130,000 to 150,000 distinct CDR3 sequences, about 94% recorded once. The individuals used as controls were healthy donors who had been matched for both age and sex. Between the trimmed V and J ends, which lost 4 bases and 3 bases, there was a span of 10 bases. This CDR3 is built from 13 residues. The germline CDR1 and CDR2 sequences are SQVTM and ANQGSEA.

The origin of this receptor is a human donor in good health. The sample consisted of CD8+ T cells from PBMCs. The gene calls are TRBV29-1 and TRBJ2-1; D is perhaps TRBD2 (6 bases). DNA of the CDR3: TGCAGCGTTGTCGGGAGTAGCTACAATGAGCAGTTCTTC. Translating it yields CSVVGSSYNEQFF.